The entry that follows covers one T cell receptor beta chain sequence. The antigen is unknown. CDR3 length: 11 residues. In germline, CDR1 is SNHLY, CDR2 FYNNEI. Trimming stripped 7 bases from V and 6 bases from J, with 8 bases between. A multiplex PCR was run with 60 Vbeta primers and 13 Jbeta primers. The table came from immunoSEQ multiplex PCR; TCRdb's copy has only in-frame clones and leaves some out. Of 150,000 to 200,000 clones in the sample, 60% to 80% were seen once. This sample stems from a study of cytomegalovirus exposure and HLA in healthy donors. About the research overall: A prior study identified 117 million unique TCR beta sequences from about 179 million T cells. Findings of the study overall: A link between a missense DCLRE1C variant and TCR beta V- and J-gene trimming emerged from a later analysis. Some V segments, TRBV6-2 and TRBV6-3 among them, were indistinguishable and were therefore excluded. Later examination showed HLA-associated TCR beta chains had greater clonal expansion than equally common others.

The origin of this receptor is a man aged 40-49 years in good health and CMV-seropositive. Sequencing used PBMCs. The V gene is TRBV2, the J gene TRBJ2-3, with D maybe TRBD1 (5 bases). The CDR3 here is CASTGLDTQYF. In nucleotides, the CDR3 is TGTGCCAGCACAGGGTTGGATACGCAGTATTTT.